This T cell receptor (beta chain) is drawn from a study of blood T cell repertoires in COVID-19. Germline CDR1 and CDR2: SSHAT and FNYEAQ (reference sequence). CDR3 length: 18 residues. Trimming at V came to 1 base and at J to 0 bases, leaving 9 bases not matched to a gene. TCRdb's table, derived via immunoSEQ multiplex PCR, lists solely in-frame clones and lacks some. Of hundreds of thousands of clones in the sample, 90% were seen once. The sample taken for sequencing was peripheral blood. This receptor was identified in a young woman with acute or convalescent COVID-19. The chain uses TRBV7-7 and TRBJ2-3; 8 bases agree with TRBD1. The CDR3 DNA reads as TGTGCCAGCAGCTTAGGAGCAGGGGGCCCCCTTAGCACAGATACGCAGTATTTT. Protein sequence: CASSLGAGGPLSTDTQYF.